The clone carrying this T cell receptor beta chain was observed many times. This sample's time point: newly diagnosed GD, antithyroid drugs for less than 3 months. PBMC RNA served as the TCR library source. This sample was taken from a study of regulatory T cells in long-lasting Graves disease. For TCR beta, libraries came from iRepertoire HTBI primers and Arm-PCR of CDR3 regions. Per the authors' pipeline: Identified segments across samples numbered roughly 60 TRBV and roughly 15 TRBJ. TCRdb redid the calling of the multiplex PCR reads with MiXCR, one entry per CDR3 protein. These V and J calls are TCRdb output, not the study's own analysis. In the table there are roughly 400,000 distinct CDR3 sequences, approximately 15% of which are singletons. This sample also appeared in a second study, on T cells in Graves' hyperthyroidism and ophthalmopathy. That investigation notes: Diagnoses used clinical symptoms, serum thyroxine and TRAb, thyroid ultrasound and orbital computed tomography. The HTBI primer set served for first-round RT-PCR of the TCR CDR3.

The TCR originated in a woman aged 40 to 50 with Graves disease. The input for sequencing was peripheral blood mononuclear cells (PBMCs), taken at new diagnosis, from a patient treated with antithyroid drugs.

The CDR3 sequence: CASSEAVVLASYNEQFF. CDR3 nucleotide sequence: TGTGCCAGCAGTGAAGCGGTAGTTCTCGCGTCCTACAATGAGCAGTTCTTC. The rearrangement joins TRBV6-2 or TRBV6-3 to TRBJ2-1; D might be TRBD2 (5 bases). The V gene lost 5 bases and the J gene lost 1 base, with 18 bases spanning the gap. This CDR3 comprises 17 residues. Germline CDR1 reads MNHEY; CDR2 reads SVGEGT.